The source of this TCR beta chain is a study of OX40 agonist ivuxolimab in advanced cancers. Autoimmune disease history or systemic immunosuppression led to patients being barred. Profiling relied on immunoSEQ multiplex PCR, and the TCRdb table lists in-frame clones only, not all of them. The sample has 45,000 to 50,000 clones, approximately 90% seen once. The CDR3 sequence is 13 residues long. V was trimmed by 2 bases and J by 3 bases, leaving 7 bases between them. Per the germline V gene, CDR1 is SEHNR and CDR2 is FQNEAQ (reference sequence). Sequences were derived from CD4+ or CD8+ T cells sorted from blood, sampled in a trial of the OX40 agonist ivuxolimab. J is TRBJ2-5 and V is TRBV7-9, with D unclear. This receptor was taken from an adult with an advanced solid tumor such as melanoma, head and neck, liver or kidney cancer. The CDR3 loop reads CASSLLGKETQYF. Written as DNA, the CDR3 is TGTGCCAGCAGCTTACTCGGAAAAGAGACCCAGTACTTC.